This TCR beta chain was retrieved from a study of shared clonotypes between healthy human individuals. The ends were cut back, 2 bases at V and 0 bases at J, with 14 bases in the middle. The CDR3 sequence is 18 residues long. Germline V CDR1 and CDR2: SGHTA, FQGNSA. About this clone itself: Its specificity is not known.

Sequencing used immunoSEQ multiplex PCR; TCRdb keeps in-frame clones, though not all of them. The sample contains roughly 1,100,000 clones, around 75% of which appear only once. Study observations and caveats: Among non-shared clonotypes, generation probabilities were lower than among those shared by all four donors. Limited genetic and exposure-history diversity came from having few donors.

The sample comprised memory CD4+ T cells sorted from blood. Described subset: CD45RA-negative fraction. The chain links TRBV7-2 to TRBJ2-6, with D perhaps TRBD1 or TRBD2 (6 bases each). The receptor was isolated from a man aged 18 to 29 in good health. CDR3 sequence (DNA): TGTGCCAGCAGCTTATGGGGGGCCCTTAGCTCTGGGGCCAACGTCCTGACTTTC. This gives the protein CASSLWGALSSGANVLTF.